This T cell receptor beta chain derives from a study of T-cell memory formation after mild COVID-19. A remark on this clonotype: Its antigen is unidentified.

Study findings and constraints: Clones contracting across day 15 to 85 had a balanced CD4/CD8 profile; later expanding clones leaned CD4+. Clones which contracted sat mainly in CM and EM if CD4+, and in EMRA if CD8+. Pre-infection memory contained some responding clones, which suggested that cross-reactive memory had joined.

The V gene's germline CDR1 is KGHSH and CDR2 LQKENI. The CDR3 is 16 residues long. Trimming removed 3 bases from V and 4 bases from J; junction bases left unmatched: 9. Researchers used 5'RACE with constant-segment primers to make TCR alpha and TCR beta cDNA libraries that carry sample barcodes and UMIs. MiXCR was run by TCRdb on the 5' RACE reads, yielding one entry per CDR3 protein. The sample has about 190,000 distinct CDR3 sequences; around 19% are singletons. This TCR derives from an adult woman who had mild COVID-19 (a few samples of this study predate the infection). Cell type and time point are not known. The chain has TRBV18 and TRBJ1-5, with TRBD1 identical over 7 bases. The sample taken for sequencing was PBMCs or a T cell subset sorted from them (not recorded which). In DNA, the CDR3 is TGTGCCAGCTCACCTAGGGGGACAGTACCTAATCAGCCCCAGCATTTT. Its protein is CASSPRGTVPNQPQHF.